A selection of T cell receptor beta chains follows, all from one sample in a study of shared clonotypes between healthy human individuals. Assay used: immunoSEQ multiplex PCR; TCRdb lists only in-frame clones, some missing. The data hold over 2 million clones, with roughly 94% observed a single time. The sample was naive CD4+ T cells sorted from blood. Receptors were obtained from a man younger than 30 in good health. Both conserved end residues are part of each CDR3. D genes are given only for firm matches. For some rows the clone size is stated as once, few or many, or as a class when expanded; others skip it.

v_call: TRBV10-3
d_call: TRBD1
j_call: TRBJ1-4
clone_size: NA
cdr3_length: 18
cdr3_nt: TGTGCCATCAGTGAGACTCGACCGGGACAGAGTTTCAATGAAAAACTGTTTTTT
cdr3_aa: CAISETRPGQSFNEKLFF

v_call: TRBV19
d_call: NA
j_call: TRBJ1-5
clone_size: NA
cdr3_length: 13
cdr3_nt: TGTGCCAGTAGTTCCCCAGGGGTCCAGCCCCAGCATTTT
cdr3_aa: CASSSPGVQPQHF

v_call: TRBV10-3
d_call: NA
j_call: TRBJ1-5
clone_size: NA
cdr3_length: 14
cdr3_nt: TGTGCCACCTCCCCCGGGGATAGCAATCAGCCCCAGCATTTT
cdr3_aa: CATSPGDSNQPQHF

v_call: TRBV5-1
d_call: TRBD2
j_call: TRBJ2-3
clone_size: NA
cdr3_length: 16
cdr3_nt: TGCGCCAGCAGCTCGGGACTAGCGGGAGGCCCAGATACGCAGTATTTT
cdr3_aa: CASSSGLAGGPDTQYF

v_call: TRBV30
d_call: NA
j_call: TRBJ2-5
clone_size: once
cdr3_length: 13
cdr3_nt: TGTGCCTGGAGTGTAGGGGGTCTTGAGACCCAGTACTTC
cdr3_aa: CAWSVGGLETQYF

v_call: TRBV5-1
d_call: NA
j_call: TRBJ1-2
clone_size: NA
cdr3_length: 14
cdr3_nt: TGCGCCAGCAGCTTGGAGGTGCCGCAGGGGCTAATCCACTTC
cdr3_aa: CASSLEVPQGLIHF

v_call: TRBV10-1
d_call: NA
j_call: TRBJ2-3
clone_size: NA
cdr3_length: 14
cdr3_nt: TGCGCCAGCAGTGAGTTTGGCGTAACAGATACGCAGTATTTT
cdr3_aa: CASSEFGVTDTQYF

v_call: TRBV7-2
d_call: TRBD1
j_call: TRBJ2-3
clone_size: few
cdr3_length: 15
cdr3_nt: TGTGCCAGCAGCCTGGGACAGGGCCTCACAGATACGCAGTATTTT
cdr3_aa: CASSLGQGLTDTQYF

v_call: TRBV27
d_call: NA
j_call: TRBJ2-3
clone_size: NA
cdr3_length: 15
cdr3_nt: TGTGCCAGCAGTTTATCCGGGGGGCGCACAGATACGCAGTATTTT
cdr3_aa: CASSLSGGRTDTQYF

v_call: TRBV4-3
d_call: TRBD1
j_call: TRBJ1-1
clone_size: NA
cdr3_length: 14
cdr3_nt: TGCGCCAGCAGCCAAGAGACAGGGGTGACTGAAGCTTTCTTT
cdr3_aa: CASSQETGVTEAFF

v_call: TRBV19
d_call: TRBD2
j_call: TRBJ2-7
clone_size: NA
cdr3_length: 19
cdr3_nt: TGTGCCAGTAGTATATCCTCCGGGACTAGCGGGGTTGTTTCCTACGAGCAGTACTTC
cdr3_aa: CASSISSGTSGVVSYEQYF

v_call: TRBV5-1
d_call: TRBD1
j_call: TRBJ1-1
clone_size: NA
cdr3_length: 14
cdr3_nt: TGCGCCAGCAGCCACGGGACAGCGAACACTGAAGCTTTCTTT
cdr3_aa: CASSHGTANTEAFF

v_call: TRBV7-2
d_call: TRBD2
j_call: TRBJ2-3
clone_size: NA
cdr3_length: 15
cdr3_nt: TGTGCCAGCAGCTTGTCTGCGGGGGGCACAGATACGCAGTATTTT
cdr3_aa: CASSLSAGGTDTQYF

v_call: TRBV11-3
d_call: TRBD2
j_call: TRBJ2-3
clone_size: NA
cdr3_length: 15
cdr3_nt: TGTGCCAGCAGCTTTTCCGCGGGGGGCACAGATACGCAGTATTTT
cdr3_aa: CASSFSAGGTDTQYF

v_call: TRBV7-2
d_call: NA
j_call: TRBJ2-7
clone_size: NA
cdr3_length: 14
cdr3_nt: TGTGCCAGCAGCTTAGCGTCAGGGGTCTACGAGCAGTACTTC
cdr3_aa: CASSLASGVYEQYF

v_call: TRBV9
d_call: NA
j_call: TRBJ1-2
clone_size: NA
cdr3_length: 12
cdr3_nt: TGTGCCAGCAGCGTCTTACAGGGTGGCTACACCTTC
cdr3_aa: CASSVLQGGYTF

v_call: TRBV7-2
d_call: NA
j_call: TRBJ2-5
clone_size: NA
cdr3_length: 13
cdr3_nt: TGTGCCAGCAGCCGTGGGCTCCAAGAGACCCAGTACTTC
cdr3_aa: CASSRGLQETQYF

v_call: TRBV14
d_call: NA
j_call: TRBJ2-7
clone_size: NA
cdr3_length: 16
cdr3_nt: TGTGCCAGCAGCCGCCGAGGGGCCGTCGGCTCCTACGAGCAGTACTTC
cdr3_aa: CASSRRGAVGSYEQYF

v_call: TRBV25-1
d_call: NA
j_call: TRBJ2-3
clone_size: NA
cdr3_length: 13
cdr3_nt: TGTGCCAGCAGTGAACTTTCGGTGGATACGCAGTATTTT
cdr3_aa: CASSELSVDTQYF

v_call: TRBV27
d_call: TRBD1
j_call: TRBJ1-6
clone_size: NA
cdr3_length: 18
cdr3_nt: TGTGCCAGCACCATTTGGGACAGGGAACCCCTCTATAATTCACCCCTCCACTTT
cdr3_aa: CASTIWDREPLYNSPLHF

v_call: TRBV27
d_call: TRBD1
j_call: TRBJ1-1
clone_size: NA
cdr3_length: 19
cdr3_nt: TGTGCCAGCATTCTGTACTCCAGGGGGGTCTCTGGCATGAACACTGAAGCTTTCTTT
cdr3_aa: CASILYSRGVSGMNTEAFF

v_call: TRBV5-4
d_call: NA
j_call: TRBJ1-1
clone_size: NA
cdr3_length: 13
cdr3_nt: TGTGCCAGCACTAATGGTGGGGTCAGTGAAGCTTTCTTT
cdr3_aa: CASTNGGVSEAFF

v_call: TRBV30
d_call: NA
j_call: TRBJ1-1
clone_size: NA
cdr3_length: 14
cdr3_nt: TGTGCCTGGCAACCCAGGGGCACGAACACTGAAGCTTTCTTT
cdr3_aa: CAWQPRGTNTEAFF

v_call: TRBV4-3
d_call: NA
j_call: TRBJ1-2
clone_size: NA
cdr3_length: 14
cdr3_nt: TGCGCCAGCAGCCAAGATAGGAGGCCGGGTGGCTACACCTTC
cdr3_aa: CASSQDRRPGGYTF

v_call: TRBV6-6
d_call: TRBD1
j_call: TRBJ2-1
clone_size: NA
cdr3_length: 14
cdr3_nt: TGTGCCAGCAGGCCGGGACAGGGTTGGAATGAGCAGTTCTTC
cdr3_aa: CASRPGQGWNEQFF

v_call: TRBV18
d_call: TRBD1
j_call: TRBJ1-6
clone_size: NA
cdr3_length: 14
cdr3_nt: TGTGCCAGCTCACCCGACAGGGGTAATTCACCCCTCCACTTT
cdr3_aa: CASSPDRGNSPLHF

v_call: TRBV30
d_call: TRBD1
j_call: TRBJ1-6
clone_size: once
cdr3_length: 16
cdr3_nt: TGTGCCTGGAGTGTACAGGGGGCCTCTAGGAATTCACCCCTCCACTTT
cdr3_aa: CAWSVQGASRNSPLHF

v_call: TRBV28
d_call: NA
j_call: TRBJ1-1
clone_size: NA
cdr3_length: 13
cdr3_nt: TGTGCCAGCAGACCCGCTGACCGGTTTGAAGCTTTCTTT
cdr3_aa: CASRPADRFEAFF

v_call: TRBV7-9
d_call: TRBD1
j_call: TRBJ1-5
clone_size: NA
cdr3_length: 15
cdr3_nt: TGTGCCAGCAGCCCGGGGGGACAGGGAACCCAGCCCCAGCATTTT
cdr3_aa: CASSPGGQGTQPQHF

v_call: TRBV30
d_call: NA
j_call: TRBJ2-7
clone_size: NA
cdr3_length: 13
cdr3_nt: TGTGCCTGGAGTGGGACAGTCACCTACGAGCAGTACTTC
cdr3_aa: CAWSGTVTYEQYF

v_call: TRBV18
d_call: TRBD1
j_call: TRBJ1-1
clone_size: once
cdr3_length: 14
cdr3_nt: TGTGCCAGCTCACCGGGGACAGGGGCGACTGAAGCTTTCTTT
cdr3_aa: CASSPGTGATEAFF

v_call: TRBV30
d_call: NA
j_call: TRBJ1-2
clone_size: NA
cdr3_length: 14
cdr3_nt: TGTGCCTGCAAAAGGTCTGGGGGCGCGGAGGGCTACACCTTC
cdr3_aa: CACKRSGGAEGYTF

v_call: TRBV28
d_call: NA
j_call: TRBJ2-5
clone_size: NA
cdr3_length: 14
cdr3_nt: TGTGCCAGCAGTTTACCAATTCTAGCGCGGTACCAGTACTTC
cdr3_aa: CASSLPILARYQYF

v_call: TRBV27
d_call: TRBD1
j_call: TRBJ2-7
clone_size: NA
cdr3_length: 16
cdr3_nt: TGTGCCAGCAGTTTAACCCTCACAGGGGGCGGCTACGAGCAGTACTTC
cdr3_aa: CASSLTLTGGGYEQYF

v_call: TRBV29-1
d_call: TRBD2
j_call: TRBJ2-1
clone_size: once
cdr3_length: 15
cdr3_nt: TGCAGCGTGCAAACTAGCGGGAGATCCTACAATGAGCAGTTCTTC
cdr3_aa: CSVQTSGRSYNEQFF

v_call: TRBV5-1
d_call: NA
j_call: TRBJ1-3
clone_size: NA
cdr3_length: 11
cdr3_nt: TGCGCCAGCAGCGATGGAAACACCATATATTTT
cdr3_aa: CASSDGNTIYF

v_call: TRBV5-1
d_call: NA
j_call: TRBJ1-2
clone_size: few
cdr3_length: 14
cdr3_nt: TGCGCCAGCAGCTTGGGTGAGGGATTTCATGGCTACACCTTC
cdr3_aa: CASSLGEGFHGYTF

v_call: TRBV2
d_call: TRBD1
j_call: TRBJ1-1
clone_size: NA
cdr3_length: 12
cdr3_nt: TGTGCCAGCAGTGAACAGGGGGCCCGAGCTTTCTTT
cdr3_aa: CASSEQGARAFF